The rows below give T cell receptor beta chains drawn from one sample of a study of T cell responses to AZD1222 COVID-19 vaccine. Sequencing was performed with immunoSEQ multiplex PCR; in TCRdb, only in-frame clones are kept and a portion is missing. This sample has about 97,000 clones, with 90% found just once. Sequencing was performed on peripheral blood, taken on day 0 of AZD1222 vaccination. The receptors were gathered from an adult in good health. Each CDR3 is given with its conserved first and last residue. A D gene is named only where the DNA matches it firmly. The size entry is marked missing in some rows and otherwise reads once, few, many or a size class.

j_call clone_size v_call d_call cdr3_nt cdr3_aa
TRBJ2-7 . TRBV5-1 . TGCGCCAGCAGCAACCTCGGGACGGCGATCACCTACGAGCAGTACTTC CASSNLGTAITYEQYF
TRBJ1-3 . TRBV3-1/TRBV3-2 . TGTGCCAGCAGCCGCGACAGCTCTGGAAACACCATATATTTT CASSRDSSGNTIYF
TRBJ1-1 . TRBV6-5 . TGTGCCAGCAGTCCCGACACTGAAGCTTTCTTT CASSPDTEAFF
TRBJ1-5 . TRBV14 . TGTGCCAGCAGCCAAGGTCCGAATCAGCCCCAGCATTTT CASSQGPNQPQHF
TRBJ1-3 . TRBV2 . TGTGCCAGCAGCCCGCAGGAACAGCACTCTGGAAACACCATATATTTT CASSPQEQHSGNTIYF
TRBJ2-3 . TRBV20-1 . TGCAGTGCTAGTCCGTCCCTCGGGTGGGGAGATACGCAGTATTTT CSASPSLGWGDTQYF
TRBJ1-1 . TRBV3-1/TRBV3-2 . TGTGCCAGCAGCCATAAGGGTATGAACACTGAAGCTTTCTTT CASSHKGMNTEAFF
TRBJ2-5 . TRBV2 TRBD2 TGTGCCAGCAGCGTAGATCGACTAGCGGGGGGGAAAGAGACCCAGTACTTC CASSVDRLAGGKETQYF
TRBJ1-1 few TRBV9 . TGTGCCAGCAGCGCTACAACGGTCGGAGAAGCTTTCTTT CASSATTVGEAFF
TRBJ1-2 . TRBV7-9 TRBD1 TGTGCCAGCGAGGACAGGGATAGCTATGGCTACACCTTC CASEDRDSYGYTF
TRBJ2-5 . TRBV6-2/TRBV6-3 TRBD2 TGTGCCAGCAGTTATCGGGGAGGGGAGACCCAGTACTTC CASSYRGGETQYF
TRBJ1-4 . TRBV5-8 . TGTGCCAGCAGCTTTTACAGTGAAGAAAAACTGTTTTTT CASSFYSEEKLFF
TRBJ2-1 . TRBV7-6 . TGTGCCAGCAGCTTACGGGGGTACAATGAGCAGTTCTTC CASSLRGYNEQFF
TRBJ1-1 . TRBV6-5 . TGTGCCAGCAGGCGGGACACTGAAGCTTTCTTT CASRRDTEAFF
TRBJ1-2 . TRBV5-1 . TGCGCCAGCAGCTCAGAACGCGGAACTTATGGCTACACCTTC CASSSERGTYGYTF
TRBJ1-2 . TRBV12-3/TRBV12-4 . TGTGCCAGCAGTCATACACTAAACTATGGCTACACCTTC CASSHTLNYGYTF
TRBJ2-3 . TRBV27 . TGTGCCAGCAATCTAAGGATAGGGAGAGATACGCAGTATTTT CASNLRIGRDTQYF
TRBJ2-1 . TRBV3-1/TRBV3-2 TRBD1 TGTGCCAGCAGCCGACTCGGGACAGTCAGCTCCTACAATGAGCAGTTCTTC CASSRLGTVSSYNEQFF
TRBJ1-2 . TRBV7-2 . TGTGCCAGCAGCTTAGCGAGTGAGACAGCGGGTGGCTACACCTTC CASSLASETAGGYTF
TRBJ2-1 . TRBV7-6 . TGTGCCAGCAGCTTCCTGGGCAATGAGCAGTTCTTC CASSFLGNEQFF
TRBJ1-5 . TRBV10-3 . TGTGCCATCAGTGAGTCGGGACCGGGGGGCGGGAAAGGCAATCAGCCCCAGCATTTT CAISESGPGGGKGNQPQHF
TRBJ2-1 . TRBV7-9 . TGTGCCAGCAGCTTAGTGGTGGGATATTACAATGAGCAGTTCTTC CASSLVVGYYNEQFF
TRBJ1-6 . TRBV5-1 . TGCGGGGCGCCTCCAGTGTGCGGTTCACCCCTCCACTTT CGAPPVCGSPLHF
TRBJ2-3 . TRBV4-2 TRBD2 TGTGCCAGCAGCCCTGGAGGTAGCGGGATTGGAGATACGCAGTATTTT CASSPGGSGIGDTQYF
TRBJ1-5 . TRBV6-1 . TGTGCCAGCAGTGAGGACGGCCATTATAGCAATCAGCCCCAGCATTTT CASSEDGHYSNQPQHF
TRBJ1-6 . TRBV5-5 . TGTGCCAGCAGCTTGCTTGCAGGATACTATAATTCACCCCTCCACTTT CASSLLAGYYNSPLHF
TRBJ1-4 once TRBV25-1 TRBD1 TGTGCCAGCAGTGAATACGGAGGGACAGGGGTGGAAAAACTGTTTTTT CASSEYGGTGVEKLFF
TRBJ2-4 few TRBV19 . TGTGCCAGTAGTATAGACAGGTTCCAAAACATTCAGTACTTC CASSIDRFQNIQYF
TRBJ2-6 . TRBV28 . TGTGCCACAGGGACTGGGGCCAACGTCCTGACTTTC CATGTGANVLTF
TRBJ1-1 . TRBV6-1 . TGTGCCAGCAGTGAAATAGGTTGGAACACTGAAGCTTTCTTT CASSEIGWNTEAFF
TRBJ2-1 few TRBV10-3 TRBD2 TGTGCCATCAGTGGACTAGCGGGGGGCCCTTGGGAGCAGTTCTTC CAISGLAGGPWEQFF
TRBJ1-5 . TRBV7-2 . TGTGCCAGCAGCCAAGACGGGCACTACAATCAGCCCCAGCATTTT CASSQDGHYNQPQHF
TRBJ1-5 . TRBV15 . TGTGCCACCAGCACCCCACTAGGGGCAGGGAATCCGCCCCAGCATTTT CATSTPLGAGNPPQHF
TRBJ2-5 . TRBV6-5 TRBD1 TGTGCCAGCAGTCGGGACAGGGGGCTTGAGACCCAGTACTTC CASSRDRGLETQYF
TRBJ1-1 . TRBV5-1 TRBD1 TGCGCCAGCAGCTGGGGACAGAGTCAGAACACTGAAGCTTTCTTT CASSWGQSQNTEAFF
TRBJ1-1 . TRBV11-3 . TGTGCCAGCAGCTTGGGAGGCGAAGCTTTCTTT CASSLGGEAFF
TRBJ2-5 . TRBV5-1 TRBD1 TGCGCCAGCAGCTTTTCCGGGACAGGGGAAGAGACCCAGTACTTC CASSFSGTGEETQYF
TRBJ2-7 . TRBV2 . TGTGCCAGCAGTGATGAGGGTGAGGAGCAGTACTTC CASSDEGEEQYF
TRBJ2-5 . TRBV5-1 TRBD2 TGCGCCAGCAGCAGCGCGGGGGGCGGGGGAGAGACCCAGTACTTC CASSSAGGGGETQYF
TRBJ1-6 few TRBV10-3 TRBD1 TGTGCCATCAGTGACGACAGGGCGAACAATTCACCCCTCCACTTT CAISDDRANNSPLHF
TRBJ1-4 . TRBV19 . TGTGCCAGTAGTATGCGGGGGGCTAATGAAAAACTGTTTTTT CASSMRGANEKLFF
TRBJ2-5 . TRBV5-1 . TGCGCCAGCAGCTACCCTCTTTATGGGGTCGAGCAAGAGACCCAGTACTTC CASSYPLYGVEQETQYF
TRBJ2-1 . TRBV19 . TGTGCCAGTAGTATAGCGGCGGATGAGCAGTTCTTC CASSIAADEQFF
TRBJ1-2 . TRBV19 . TGTGCCACCAAGACGGGACCATACTATGGCTACACCTTC CATKTGPYYGYTF
TRBJ1-4 . TRBV9 TRBD1 TGTGCCAGCAGCGCCGGGACAGAGTGGAATGAAAAACTGTTTTTT CASSAGTEWNEKLFF
TRBJ2-7 . TRBV29-1 . TGCAGCGTTGAGACAGTTACCTACGAGCAGTACTTC CSVETVTYEQYF
TRBJ2-1 . TRBV25-1 . TGTGCCAGCAGTGGCTCCTACGGCGATGAGCAGTTCTTC CASSGSYGDEQFF